The clone carrying this T cell receptor beta chain was observed many times. Its target is not known. This CDR3 has 14 amino acids. In germline, CDR1 is SNHLY, CDR2 FYNNEI. Trimming removed 6 bases from V and 5 bases from J; junction bases left unmatched: 6. This specimen belongs to a study of T cells in Graves' hyperthyroidism and ophthalmopathy. Amplification of TCR beta CDR3 regions used RNA as the template. In the first-round RT-PCR of the TCR CDR3, the HTBI primer set was used. Each CDR3 protein is one row after TCRdb ran MiXCR on the multiplex PCR reads. The sample lists about 400,000 distinct CDR3 sequences, 14% to 15% occurring once. Study-wide findings and caveats: From stable hyperthyroidism, ophthalmopathy was separated by a 13 V-J model. Most clonotypes expanded in thyroid above 0.001 were likewise present in blood.

The TCR was taken from a woman aged 25 to 39 with Graves' hyperthyroidism. Sequencing was carried out using blood. The genes are TRBV2 and TRBJ1-5, with TRBD1 matching 8 bases. The CDR3 protein is CASSPRGLYQPQHF. The CDR3 DNA is TGTGCCAGCAGCCCCAGGGGGCTCTATCAGCCCCAGCATTTT.